The T cell receptor (beta chain) under discussion was sequenced for a study of shared clonotypes between healthy human individuals. Sequencing was performed with immunoSEQ multiplex PCR; in TCRdb, only in-frame clones are kept and a portion is missing. The repertoire holds roughly 500,000 clones, with 90% to 96% as singletons. The V gene's germline CDR1 is SGHTS and CDR2 YDEGEE. V shed 1 base and J shed 5 bases, with 6 bases lying between them. The CDR3 covers 12 residues. The chain has TRBV5-8 and TRBJ2-5; D call uncertain. Sequencing was done on a sample of naive CD4+ T cells sorted from blood. Subset described: CD45RA+ positively selected. The receptor was derived from a woman aged 25 to 39 in good health. Written as DNA, the CDR3 is TGTGCCAGCAGCTTGCGGGTGGAGACCCAGTACTTC. It yields the protein CASSLRVETQYF. Combining the CDR3 with reference TRBV5-8 and TRBJ2-5 gives the whole variable domain EAGVTQSPTHLIKTRGQQATLRCSPISGHTSVYWYQQALGLGLQFLLWYDEGEERNRGNFPPRFSGRQFPNYSSELNVNALELEDSALYLCASSLRVETQYFGPGTRLLVL.